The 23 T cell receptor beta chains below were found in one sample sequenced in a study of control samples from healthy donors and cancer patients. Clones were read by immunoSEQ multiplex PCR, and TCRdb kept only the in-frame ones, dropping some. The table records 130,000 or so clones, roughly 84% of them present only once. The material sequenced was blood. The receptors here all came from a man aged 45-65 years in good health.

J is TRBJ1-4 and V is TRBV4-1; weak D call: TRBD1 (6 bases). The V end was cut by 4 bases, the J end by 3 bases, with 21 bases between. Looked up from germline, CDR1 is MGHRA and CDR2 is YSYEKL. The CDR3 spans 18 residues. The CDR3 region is CASSLSFFTGISNEKLFF. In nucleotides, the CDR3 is TGCGCCAGCAGCCTAAGCTTCTTCACAGGGATTTCTAATGAAAAACTGTTTTTT.

The CDR3 bases are TGTGCCAGCAGCTTCGGGGCAGCGCACACCGGGGAGCTGTTTTTT. It yields the protein CASSFGAAHTGELFF. The chain couples TRBV7-6 to TRBJ2-2, with D perhaps matching TRBD1 or TRBD2 (5 bases each). The CDR3 totals 15 residues. V dropped 3 bases and J dropped 3 bases, with 11 bases sitting between them. Germline V gene sequence: CDR1 SGHVS, CDR2 FNYEAQ. The variable domain in full, with the rest retrieved from reference TRBV7-6 and TRBJ2-2, is GAGVSQSPRYKVTKRGQDVALRCDPISGHVSLYWYRQALGQGPEFLTYFNYEAQQDKSGLPNDRFSAERPEGSISTLTIQRTEQRDSAMYRCASSFGAAHTGELFFGEGSRLTVL.

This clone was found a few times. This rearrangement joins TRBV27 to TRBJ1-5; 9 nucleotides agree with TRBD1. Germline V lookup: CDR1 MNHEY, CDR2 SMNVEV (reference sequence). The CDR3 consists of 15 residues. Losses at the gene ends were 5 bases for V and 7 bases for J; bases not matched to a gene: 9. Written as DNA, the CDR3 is TGTGCCAGCAGTAAATCAACAGGGGGCAGGCAGCCCCAGCATTTT. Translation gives CASSKSTGGRQPQHF.

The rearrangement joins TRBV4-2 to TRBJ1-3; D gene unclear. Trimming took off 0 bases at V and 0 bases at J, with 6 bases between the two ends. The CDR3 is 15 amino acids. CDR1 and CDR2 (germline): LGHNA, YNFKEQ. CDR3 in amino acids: CASSQDSSSGNTIYF. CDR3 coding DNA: TGTGCCAGCAGCCAAGATTCAAGCTCTGGAAACACCATATATTTT.

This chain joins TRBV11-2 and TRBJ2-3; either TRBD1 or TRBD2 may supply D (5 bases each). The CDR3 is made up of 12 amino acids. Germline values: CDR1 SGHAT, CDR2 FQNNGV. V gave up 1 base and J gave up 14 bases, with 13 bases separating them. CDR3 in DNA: TGTGCCAGCAGCTTAGGGGTCAGGGCGGGGTATTTT. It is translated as CASSLGVRAGYF.

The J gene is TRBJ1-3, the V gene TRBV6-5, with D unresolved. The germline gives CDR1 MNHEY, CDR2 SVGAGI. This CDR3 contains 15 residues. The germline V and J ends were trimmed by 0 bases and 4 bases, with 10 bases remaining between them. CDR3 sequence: CASSYSRVSGNTIYF. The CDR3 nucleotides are TGTGCCAGCAGTTACTCGAGGGTGTCGGGAAACACCATATATTTT.

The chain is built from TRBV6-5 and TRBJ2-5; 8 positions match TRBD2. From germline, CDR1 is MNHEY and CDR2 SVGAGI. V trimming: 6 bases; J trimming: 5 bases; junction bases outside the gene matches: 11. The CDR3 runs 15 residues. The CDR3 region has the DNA TGTGCCAGCAGCCTACTAGCGGTACTGTCGGAGACCCAGTACTTC. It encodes CASSLLAVLSETQYF.

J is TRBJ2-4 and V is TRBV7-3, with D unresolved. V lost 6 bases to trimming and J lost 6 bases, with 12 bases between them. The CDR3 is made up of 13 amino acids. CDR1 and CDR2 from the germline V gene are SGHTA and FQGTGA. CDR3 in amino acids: CASSPVGSNIQYF. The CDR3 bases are TGTGCCAGCAGTCCCGTAGGCTCAAACATTCAGTACTTC. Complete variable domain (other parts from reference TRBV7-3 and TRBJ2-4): GAGVSQTPSNKVTEKGKYVELRCDPISGHTALYWYRQSLGQGPEFLIYFQGTGAADDSGLPNDRFFAVRPEGSVSTLKIQRTERGDSAVYLCASSPVGSNIQYFGAGTRLSVL.

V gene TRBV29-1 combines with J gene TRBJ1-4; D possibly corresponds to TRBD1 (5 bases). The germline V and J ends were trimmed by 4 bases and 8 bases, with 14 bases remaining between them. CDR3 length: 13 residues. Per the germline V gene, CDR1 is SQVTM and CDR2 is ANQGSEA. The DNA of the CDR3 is TGCAGCGTTGCTGGGGGTCTTCACGAAAAACTGTTTTTT. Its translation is CSVAGGLHEKLFF.

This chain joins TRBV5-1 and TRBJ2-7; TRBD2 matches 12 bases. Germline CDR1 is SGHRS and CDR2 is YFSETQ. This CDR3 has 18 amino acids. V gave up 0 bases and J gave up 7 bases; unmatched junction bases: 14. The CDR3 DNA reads TGCGCCAGCAGCTTGGTATCCTTTCTAGCGGGGGGGCCGAAGGAGCAGTACTTC. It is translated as CASSLVSFLAGGPKEQYF.

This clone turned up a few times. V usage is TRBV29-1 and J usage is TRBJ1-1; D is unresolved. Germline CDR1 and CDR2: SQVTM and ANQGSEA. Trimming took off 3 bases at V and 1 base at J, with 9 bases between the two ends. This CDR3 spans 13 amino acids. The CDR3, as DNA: TGCAGCGTTGATTCCCCAGAGAACACTGAAGCTTTCTTT. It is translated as CSVDSPENTEAFF.

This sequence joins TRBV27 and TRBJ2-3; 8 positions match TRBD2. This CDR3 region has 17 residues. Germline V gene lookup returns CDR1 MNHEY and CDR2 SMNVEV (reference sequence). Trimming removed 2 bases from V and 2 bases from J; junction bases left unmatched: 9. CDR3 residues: CASSLLGGGTVTDTQYF. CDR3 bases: TGTGCCAGCAGTTTACTGGGCGGGGGGACCGTCACAGATACGCAGTATTTT.

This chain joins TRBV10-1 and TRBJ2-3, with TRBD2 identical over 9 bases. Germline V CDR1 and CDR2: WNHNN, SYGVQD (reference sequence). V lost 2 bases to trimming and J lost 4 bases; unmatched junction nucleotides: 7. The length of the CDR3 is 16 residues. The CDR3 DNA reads TGCGCCAGCAGTGAGATTGCGGGGGGGCCCTCAGATACGCAGTATTTT. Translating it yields CASSEIAGGPSDTQYF.

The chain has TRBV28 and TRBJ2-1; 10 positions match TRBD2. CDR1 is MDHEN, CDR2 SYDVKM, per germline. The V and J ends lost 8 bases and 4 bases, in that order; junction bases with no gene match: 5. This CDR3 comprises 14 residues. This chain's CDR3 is CASFTSGEYNEQFF. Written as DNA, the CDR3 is TGTGCCAGCTTCACTAGCGGGGAATACAATGAGCAGTTCTTC. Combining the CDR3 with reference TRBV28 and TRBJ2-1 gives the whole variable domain DVKVTQSSRYLVKRTGEKVFLECVQDMDHENMFWYRQDPGLGLRLIYFSYDVKMKEKGDIPEGYSVSREKKERFSLILESASTNQTSMYLCASFTSGEYNEQFFGPGTRLTVL.

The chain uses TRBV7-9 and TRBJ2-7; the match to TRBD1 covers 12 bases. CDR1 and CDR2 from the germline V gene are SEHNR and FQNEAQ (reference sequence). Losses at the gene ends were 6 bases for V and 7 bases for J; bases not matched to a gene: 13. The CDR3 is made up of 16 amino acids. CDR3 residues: CASRHYRDRGPGEQYF. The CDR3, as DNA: TGTGCCAGCAGACACTACCGGGACAGGGGGCCGGGAGAGCAGTACTTC.

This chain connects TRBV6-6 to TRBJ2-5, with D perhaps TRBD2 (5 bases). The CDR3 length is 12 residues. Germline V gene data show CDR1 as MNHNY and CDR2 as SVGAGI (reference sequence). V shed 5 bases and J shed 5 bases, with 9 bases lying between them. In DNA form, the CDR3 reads TGTGCCAGCAGTCCCCGGGGTGAGACCCAGTACTTC. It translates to CASSPRGETQYF.

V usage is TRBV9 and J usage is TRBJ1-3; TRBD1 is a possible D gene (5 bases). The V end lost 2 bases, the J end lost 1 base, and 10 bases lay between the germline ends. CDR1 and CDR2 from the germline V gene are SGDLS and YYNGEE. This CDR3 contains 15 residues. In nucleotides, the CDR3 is TGTGCCAGCAGCGTCGGGACTTCTTCTGGAAACACCATATATTTT. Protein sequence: CASSVGTSSGNTIYF. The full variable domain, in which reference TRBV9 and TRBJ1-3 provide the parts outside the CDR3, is DSGVTQTPKHLITATGQRVTLRCSPRSGDLSVYWYQQSLDQGLQFLIQYYNGEERAKGNILERFSAQQFPDLHSELNLSSLELGDSALYFCASSVGTSSGNTIYFGEGSWLTVV.

Here the CDR3 DNA reads TGTGCCAGCAGTCTCCTAGCGGGGGTCTCCTACAATGAGCAGTTCTTC. Protein product: CASSLLAGVSYNEQFF. The chain combines TRBV27 with TRBJ2-1; TRBD2 aligns across 10 bases. This CDR3 contains 16 residues. V was pared by 5 bases and J by 0 bases, with 4 bases of the junction left unmatched. Germline V gene lookup returns CDR1 MNHEY and CDR2 SMNVEV (reference sequence).

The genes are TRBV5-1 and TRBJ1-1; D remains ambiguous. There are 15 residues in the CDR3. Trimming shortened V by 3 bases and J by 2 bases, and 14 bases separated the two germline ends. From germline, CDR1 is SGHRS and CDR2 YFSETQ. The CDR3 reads CASSSSRVVNTEAFF. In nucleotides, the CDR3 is TGCGCCAGCAGCTCCTCCCGGGTGGTAAACACTGAAGCTTTCTTT.

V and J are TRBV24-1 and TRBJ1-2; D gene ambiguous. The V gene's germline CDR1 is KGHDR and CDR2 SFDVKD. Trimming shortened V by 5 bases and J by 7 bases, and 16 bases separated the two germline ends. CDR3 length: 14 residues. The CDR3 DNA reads TGTGCCACCAGTGGAATCGGAGAGGGAGGTGGCTACACCTTC. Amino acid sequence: CATSGIGEGGGYTF.

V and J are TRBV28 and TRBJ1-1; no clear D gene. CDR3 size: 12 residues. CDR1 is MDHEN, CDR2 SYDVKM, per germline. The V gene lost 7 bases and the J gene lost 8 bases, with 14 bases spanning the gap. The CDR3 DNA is TGTGCCAGCATACCCCCGCGGTCGGAAGCTTTCTTT. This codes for CASIPPRSEAFF.

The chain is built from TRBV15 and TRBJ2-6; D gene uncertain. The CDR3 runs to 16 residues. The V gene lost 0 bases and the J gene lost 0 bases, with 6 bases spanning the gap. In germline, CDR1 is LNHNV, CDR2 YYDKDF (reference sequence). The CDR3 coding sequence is TGTGCCACCAGCAGAGATTTGGGCTCTGGGGCCAACGTCCTGACTTTC. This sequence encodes CATSRDLGSGANVLTF.

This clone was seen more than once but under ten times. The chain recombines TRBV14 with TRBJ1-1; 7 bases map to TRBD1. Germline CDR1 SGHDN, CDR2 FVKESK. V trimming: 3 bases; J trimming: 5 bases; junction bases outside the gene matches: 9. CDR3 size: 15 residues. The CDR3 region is CASSHPTGRYTEAFF. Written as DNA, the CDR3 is TGTGCCAGCAGCCATCCGACAGGGAGATATACTGAAGCTTTCTTT.